The source of this T cell receptor beta chain is a study of blood T cell repertoires in COVID-19. Background on the study: Spain, Italy and the United States supplied samples that represented acute and convalescent COVID-19. Sources were T cells, B-cell-depleted T cells, or PBMCs; the material itself was cDNA or gDNA.

Original analysis: Reference gene primers were amplified, and this amplification served to estimate nucleated cell counts. The table came from immunoSEQ multiplex PCR; TCRdb's copy has only in-frame clones and leaves some out. The DNA was the basis for D and trimming; V, J and clone size are from that table. Here the sample spans approximately 68,000 clones, roughly 80% being singletons. Per germline, CDR1 KGHSH and CDR2 LQKENI. V was pared by 3 bases and J by 6 bases, with 3 bases of the junction left unmatched. There are 13 residues in the CDR3. This clonotype was obtained from a human donor in a cohort sampled during active COVID-19. Material: peripheral blood. The chain couples TRBV18 to TRBJ1-1; 8 bases are shared with TRBD1. Here the CDR3 reads CASSPPGGSEAFF. As DNA, the CDR3 is TGTGCCAGCTCACCTCCAGGGGGCTCTGAAGCTTTCTTT.